This TCR beta chain appears in the sequencing data of a study of blood T cell repertoires in COVID-19. Background on the study: Nucleic acid was either cDNA or gDNA, and it came from T cells, B-cell-depleted T cells, or PBMCs.

There are 15 residues in the CDR3. CDR1 and CDR2 from the germline V gene are SGHTA and FQGTGA. V shed 3 bases and J 3 bases; nucleotides not matched to a gene: 7. Authors' methods: Nucleated cell number was recorded as an estimate derived from reference gene primer amplification. Generated by immunoSEQ multiplex PCR, the TCRdb table keeps only in-frame clones and is missing some. V, J and clone size derive from that table, while D and trimming were established from the DNA sequence. The data show 100,000 to 150,000 clones, about 81% seen once. The clonotype originates from a woman aged 45 to 65 with acute or convalescent COVID-19. The chain recombines TRBV7-3 with TRBJ1-2; 7 nucleotides match TRBD1. The sequenced material came from peripheral blood. As DNA, the CDR3 is TGTGCCAGCAGCTTCGGACAGGCCGGTGACTATGGCTACACCTTC. Protein sequence: CASSFGQAGDYGYTF.